This T cell receptor (beta chain) comes out of a study of response to subunit inactivated influenza vaccine. MiXCR was run by TCRdb on the RT-PCR reads, yielding one entry per CDR3 protein. The sample has roughly 650,000 distinct CDR3 sequences, 11% to 15% seen once; the top ten hold about 7.4%. Study conclusions and caveats: The study's authors posited that every seasonal influenza vaccination enlists few new T cells.

Comments on this clonotype: Antigen unknown.

Germline assignment: CDR1 SNHLY and CDR2 FYNNEI. The CDR3 consists of 15 residues. V lost 7 bases, J lost 0 bases, and 10 bases lay in between. The source material was PBMCs from blood, sampled approximately 15 days before vaccination. The chain couples TRBV2 to TRBJ2-6; D is possibly TRBD1 (5 bases). This receptor was obtained from a middle-aged man who received an inactivated influenza vaccine. The CDR3 DNA follows: TGTGCCAGCACACAGGAAAGCTCTGGGGCCAACGTCCTGACTTTC. It yields the protein CASTQESSGANVLTF.